This TCR beta chain was retrieved from a study of T cells in Graves' hyperthyroidism and ophthalmopathy (dated by TCRdb to the late 2010s). Looking at the study overall: Peripheral blood samples were taken at initial diagnosis, before any treatment was given. For training and testing, the 100 or so patients in the discovery cohort were randomly divided in a 7:3 ratio. Prospective prediction of ophthalmopathy was tested in an independent validation cohort of about 19 hyperthyroidism patients and 15 to 17 patients who later progressed to ophthalmopathy. In about 6 Graves' hyperthyroidism patients, the study also compared T-cell repertoires from thyroid tissue with T-cell repertoires from blood. To identify TCR V-J signatures that set the groups apart, the researchers used a discovery cohort of about a hundred patients, made up of under 50 with Graves' ophthalmopathy and 55 to 65 with stable Graves' hyperthyroidism. After blood sampling, hyperthyroidism patients were treated with methimazole at a starting dose of 30 mg daily, and ophthalmopathy patients were treated with high-dose intravenous methylprednisolone. According to the paper, TCR Vbeta CDR3 sequencing was carried out on over 130 peripheral blood samples, which came from fewer than 50 ophthalmopathy, around 75 hyperthyroidism and roughly 17 progressor patients. General findings and caveats noted by the study authors: No statistical method was used to fix the sample size in advance, and group allocation was not hidden from the investigators. Most expanded thyroid clonotypes (frequency above 0.001) were also detected in blood, suggesting blood repertoires may reflect thyroid immune responses. In cross-validation, a model built on a 13 V-J signature told ophthalmopathy apart from stable hyperthyroidism with roughly 87% sensitivity and roughly 81% specificity, and in testing the same model reached 80%/75%. In validation, the model predicted progression to ophthalmopathy a median of about 6 months before onset, with 65% to 71% sensitivity and nearly 75% specificity.

The TCR beta CDR3 regions were amplified from RNA transcripts. The first round of RT-PCR for the TCR CDR3 was performed with the HTBI primer set and the Qiagen OneStep RT-PCR kit. The libraries were constructed in a second round of multiplex PCR and then size-selected and purified. Libraries were sequenced paired-end with 100 bp reads on an Illumina HiSeq2000. Under the source paper's analysis protocol: SOAPnuke was used to process the raw data, throwing out any read that contained adapters or uncalled bases, had a mean Phred below 15, or lacked an exact constant-primer or identifier match. COPE v1.2.5 was used to merge high-quality paired reads, and clonotypes were defined as unique nucleotide sequences. MiTCR v1.1 was used to align the clonotypes against IMGT TRBV, TRBD and TRBJ reference segments. Analysis was restricted to V-J combinations with a frequency above 0.0001, which covered 99.2% of repertoires. A TCS score was defined as the ratio of F50 (clonal expansion) to E x V (chaos), with BLOSUM62-based TCRdist applied between CDR3 peptides within each V-J. Welch's t-statistics and random forest reduced around 550 V-J features to fewer than 15, which were used in a naive Bayes classifier (R e1071). TCRdb handled the public reads itself, with Q25 trimming in fastp and clone calling in MiXCR, and kept productive beta chains. Each CDR3 protein appears once, grouped with its most common genes and DNA. The V and J calls shown here were made by TCRdb, not taken from the authors' results. The sample profile shows around 350,000 distinct CDR3 sequences; more than 12% of them were found once. Roughly a fifth of the sample is taken by the ten largest.

In the ophthalmopathy patients, disease was moderately to severely active, with a Clinical Activity Score of 3 or more, a NOSPECS grade of 4 or more, and a duration of less than 3 months. Patients with uncontrolled infections, other autoimmune diseases, pregnancy or lactation were excluded. Diagnoses relied on clinical symptoms, serum thyroxine and TRAb, thyroid ultrasound and orbital computed tomography. PBMCs were isolated from roughly 10 ml of fresh peripheral blood by Ficoll-Paque density gradient centrifugation. Trizol reagent was used to extract total RNA, and RNA quality was then checked on an Agilent 2100 Bioanalyzer. CDR1 and CDR2, per the germline V gene, are MDHEN and SYDVKM. The CDR3 numbers 15 residues from cysteine through phenylalanine. Here the CDR3 DNA is all that survives: 45 bases in frame from base 1. After removal of 7 bases from V and 2 bases from J, the junction retains 10 bases not matched to a gene.

Ten or more counts support this clonotype. It lacks a known antigen. Base quality data are lacking; no much larger clone is found one base away. The TCR originated in a woman aged 25 to 39 with Graves' ophthalmopathy. The chain was built from TRBV28 and TRBJ2-7, with 8 middle bases fitting TRBD1. The specimen sequenced was blood. The DNA sequence follows: TGTGCCAGCAAAGCCAGGGGGCTCGTTCCCTACGAGCAGTACTTC. It encodes CASKARGLVPYEQYF.